The 31 T cell receptor beta chains below come from one sample, sequenced in a study of T cells in Graves' hyperthyroidism and ophthalmopathy (dated by TCRdb to about 2019). Library preparation was by multiplex PCR. Sequenced using an Illumina HiSeq 2000. Amplification of TCR beta CDR3 regions was carried out from RNA transcripts. The first round of RT-PCR for the TCR CDR3 was performed with the HTBI primer set and the Qiagen OneStep RT-PCR kit. The raw public reads went through TCRdb reprocessing: fastp at Q25, MiXCR clone calling, in-frame beta chains kept. Each entry is one CDR3 protein sequence, shown with its most common DNA and genes. The sample table contains around 350,000 distinct CDR3 sequences; only one count was recorded for 19% of them. The ten largest clones represent 3.5% to 4% of the sample. Sequenced sample: blood. These TCRs come from a woman aged 18 to 35 with Graves' hyperthyroidism.

This clonotype was seen repeatedly, ten times or more. The genes are TRBV12-3 or TRBV12-4 and TRBJ1-1; TRBD1 might be the D (6 bases). Trimming removed 5 bases from V and 4 bases from J, with 14 bases in between. The CDR3 length is 14 residues. CDR3 sequence reads: CASSPHREGTEAFF. DNA of the CDR3: TGTGCCAGCAGTCCACACAGGGAGGGCACTGAAGCTTTCTTT.

Many counts were recorded for this clonotype. The chain uses TRBV12-3 or TRBV12-4 and TRBJ1-5; D not resolved. Trimming cost V 6 bases and J 0 bases, with 12 bases left between them. The CDR3 contains 15 residues. For the CDR3, the DNA is TGTGCCAGCAGCACCAATTCTGGTAGCAATCAGCCCCAGCATTTT. Residues: CASSTNSGSNQPQHF.

In regard to this clonotype: A much larger clone sits a single nucleotide away, making a read error possible. The rearrangement links TRBV11-2 to TRBJ2-4; TRBD2 might be the D (5 bases). Trimming shortened V by 8 bases and J by 14 bases, and 19 bases separated the two germline ends. Germline CDR1 reads SGHAT; CDR2 reads FQNNGV. The CDR3 spans 12 residues. CDR3 bases: TGTGCCAGCGGGCTAGCTGGGGAGACCAAGTACTTC. Encoded protein: CASGLAGETKYF.

This sequence joins TRBV15 and TRBJ1-5; D not certain. The CDR3 runs to 15 residues. Trimming removed 0 bases at V and 2 bases at J, with 8 bases between. Germline V gene lookup returns CDR1 LNHNV and CDR2 YYDKDF (reference sequence). The CDR3 spells CATSRDRLGNQPQHF. CDR3 bases: TGTGCCACCAGCAGAGATCGGTTGGGCAATCAGCCCCAGCATTTT.

V usage is TRBV6-5 and J usage is TRBJ2-4, with a tentative D call TRBD1 (5 bases). The germline V gene has CDR1 MNHEY and CDR2 SVGAGI. Trimming cost V 0 bases and J 1 base, with 10 bases left between them. The CDR3 totals 16 residues. CDR3 DNA sequence: TGTGCCAGCAGTTACTCAGGGGCGGCGGCCAAAAACATTCAGTACTTC. This gives the protein CASSYSGAAAKNIQYF.

This clonotype has a count of ten or more. The V gene is TRBV29-1, the J gene TRBJ1-1; D possibly corresponds to TRBD1 (6 bases). CDR3 length: 12 amino acids. Per germline, CDR1 SQVTM and CDR2 ANQGSEA. V was shortened by 4 bases and J by 1 base, with 7 bases between the two germline ends. The CDR3 sequence: CSVVQGNTEAFF. The CDR3 DNA follows: TGCAGCGTTGTACAGGGGAACACTGAAGCTTTCTTT.

Many counts were recorded for this clonotype. This chain connects TRBV7-6 to TRBJ2-7; 9 bases are a match to TRBD1. Looked up from germline, CDR1 is SGHVS and CDR2 is FNYEAQ. This CDR3 spans 15 amino acids. Germline trimming cut 0 bases from V and 7 bases from J; bases unmatched to any gene: 7. CDR3 DNA: TGTGCCAGCAGCTTAGCGGGACAGGGCCTGGGGGAGCAGTACTTC. Translated, it gives CASSLAGQGLGEQYF. The variable domain in full, with the rest retrieved from reference TRBV7-6 and TRBJ2-7, is GAGVSQSPRYKVTKRGQDVALRCDPISGHVSLYWYRQALGQGPEFLTYFNYEAQQDKSGLPNDRFSAERPEGSISTLTIQRTEQRDSAMYRCASSLAGQGLGEQYFGPGTRLTVT.

The chain couples TRBV9 to TRBJ2-5; 7 bases fit TRBD1. The CDR3 length is 14 residues. After removal of 0 bases from V and 4 bases from J, the junction contained 3 bases not matched to a gene. Germline CDR1 and CDR2: SGDLS and YYNGEE. The CDR3 nucleotides are TGTGCCAGCAGCGTAGGACAGGGCGGAGAGACCCAGTACTTC. Protein product: CASSVGQGGETQYF.

Comment on this clonotype: A much larger clone lies one base from this, so it may be a read error. V gene TRBV6-1 combines with J gene TRBJ2-4, with D uncertain. The CDR3 contains 16 residues. The germline CDR1 and CDR2 sequences are MNHNS and SASEGT. CDR3 DNA: TGTGCCAGCAGTGAGATGGGTGAAACCAGTAAAAACATTAAGTACTTC. It yields the protein CASSEMGETSKNIKYF.

This clonotype was recorded at least ten times. The rearrangement joins TRBV5-1 to TRBJ1-5, with D unresolved. Germline V CDR1 and CDR2: SGHRS, YFSETQ. Deletions cut 0 bases from V and 4 bases from J, with 8 bases between. The CDR3 length is 14 residues. The CDR3: CASSLEPTNQPQHF. In nucleotides, the CDR3 is TGCGCCAGCAGCTTGGAACCGACGAATCAGCCCCAGCATTTT.

This clonotype appeared many times. V is TRBV6-1 and J is TRBJ2-7, with TRBD1 identical over 9 bases. This CDR3 is built from 14 residues. Looked up from germline, CDR1 is MNHNS and CDR2 is SASEGT. J lost 3 bases, V lost 5 bases, and 5 bases had no gene match. CDR3 in amino acids: CASSRKGQGYEQYF. CDR3 in DNA: TGTGCCAGCAGTCGAAAGGGACAGGGCTACGAGCAGTACTTC.

This clonotype was seen a few times. The chain carries TRBV14 and TRBJ2-7, with a weak D call TRBD1 (6 bases). The V gene lost 4 bases and the J gene lost 4 bases, with 17 bases spanning the gap. There are 15 residues in the CDR3. The germline gives CDR1 SGHDN, CDR2 FVKESK. In DNA form, the CDR3 reads TGTGCCAGCAGCCGGAACCCGACAGGTGGATACGAGCAGTACTTC. This encodes CASSRNPTGGYEQYF.

This clonotype was recorded many times. The chain is built from TRBV18 and TRBJ1-1; D is perhaps TRBD1 (5 bases). Trimming pared 5 bases from V and 6 bases from J, leaving 13 bases between. The length of the CDR3 is 13 residues. Germline CDR1 KGHSH, CDR2 LQKENI. The CDR3 nucleotides read TGTGCCAGCTCAGTTCAGGGAAGTGCTGAAGCTTTCTTT. Translating gives CASSVQGSAEAFF.

Points on this clonotype: A single base separates this from a much larger clone, so it may be a read error. No conserved phenylalanine or tryptophan is present at the end of the CDR3, so a read error is the likely explanation. The chain recombines TRBV28 with TRBJ1-5; D gene unclear. Trimming shortened V by 5 bases and J by 4 bases, and 15 bases separated the two germline ends. CDR3 length equals 15 residues. Germline V CDR1 and CDR2: MDHEN, SYDVKM. Here the CDR3 DNA reads TGTGCCAGCAGTCCCGGACTTACCTGGAATCAGCCCCAGCATATT. Its protein is CASSPGLTWNQPQHI.

In its sample, this clonotype was seen a few times. V is TRBV6-5 and J is TRBJ1-2, with a weak D call TRBD1 (6 bases). Per germline, CDR1 MNHEY and CDR2 SVGAGI. V gave up 4 bases and J gave up 3 bases, with 12 bases separating them. CDR3 length equals 14 residues. CDR3 loop: CASSSLQGDYGYTF. DNA for the CDR3: TGTGCCAGCAGTTCCTTACAGGGCGACTATGGCTACACCTTC.

The rearrangement links TRBV6-7 to TRBJ1-6, with D possibly TRBD1 on 5 matching bases. TRBV6-7 is an ORF, and what it does is uncertain. CDR3 length: 17 residues. The V end was cut by 5 bases, the J end by 6 bases, with 20 bases between. DNA for the CDR3: TGTGCCAGCAGTCCCCGCAGGGCCAAGGAATGTAATTCACCCCTCCACTTT. Its translation: CASSPRRAKECNSPLHF.

This clonotype was counted at least ten times. The chain carries TRBV20-1 and TRBJ2-5; 10 bases match TRBD2. Germline-derived CDR1 and CDR2 are DFQATT and SNEGSKA (reference sequence). V lost 5 bases, J lost 2 bases, and 8 bases stayed unmatched. The CDR3 runs to 15 residues. Written as DNA, the CDR3 is TGCAGTGCTCACGGGCTAGCGGGGGAGCAAGAGACCCAGTACTTC. Its translation: CSAHGLAGEQETQYF.

Concerning this clonotype itself: A single base separates this from a much larger clone, so it may be a read error. This sequence joins TRBV6-1 and TRBJ2-4, with D unclear. CDR3 length equals 15 residues. From germline, CDR1 is MNHNS and CDR2 SASEGT. Trimming left V 8 bases short and J 0 bases short, with 14 bases between. For the CDR3, the DNA is TGTGCCAGCGGCGCCCAGCTTCTAGCCAAAAACATTCAGTACTTC. Protein product: CASGAQLLAKNIQYF.

The chain is built from TRBV12-3 or TRBV12-4 and TRBJ2-4; the D gene is possibly TRBD2 (5 bases). V lost 6 bases to trimming and J lost 0 bases, with 9 bases between them. This CDR3 comprises 14 residues. Here the CDR3 reads CASSPAVAKNIQYF. CDR3 nucleotide sequence: TGTGCCAGCAGCCCAGCGGTAGCCAAAAACATTCAGTACTTC.

The CDR3: CASNSTKAYGYTF. DNA of the CDR3: TGTGCCAGCAACTCGACTAAGGCATATGGCTACACCTTC. V is TRBV7-3 and J is TRBJ1-2; D is unresolved. CDR3 size: 13 residues. The germline V and J ends were trimmed by 7 bases and 5 bases, with 14 bases remaining between them. Per germline, CDR1 SGHTA and CDR2 FQGTGA.

In this sample, this clonotype turned up a few times. Sequence at one end of the junction differs from germline and may be a read error. This chain joins TRBV15 and TRBJ2-2; tentative D call: TRBD1 (6 bases). Germline values: CDR1 LNHNV, CDR2 YYDKDF (reference sequence). The CDR3 consists of 15 residues. CDR3 loop: CATSRDDRSTGELCF. The DNA for the CDR3 is TGTGCCACCAGCAGGGACGACAGGTCCACCGGGGAGCTGTGTTTT.

This clonotype has ten or more counts. The rearrangement uses TRBV20-1 and TRBJ2-7; D may be TRBD2 (5 bases). V was clipped by 1 base and J by 4 bases, with 14 bases between them. Germline loops: CDR1 DFQATT, CDR2 SNEGSKA (reference sequence). The CDR3 has 14 residues. CDR3 amino acids: CSARGEASWYEQYF. Here the CDR3 DNA reads TGCAGTGCTAGAGGGGAAGCTAGCTGGTACGAGCAGTACTTC.

This chain joins TRBV2 and TRBJ1-1, with D unclear. There are 11 residues in the CDR3. V lost 10 bases, J lost 4 bases, and 10 bases lay in between. Per the germline V gene, CDR1 is SNHLY and CDR2 is FYNNEI. DNA of the CDR3: TGTGCCATTTCCGGGAGCACTGAAGCTTTCTTT. Translation gives CAISGSTEAFF.

This clonotype was counted ten times or more. The J gene is TRBJ1-2, the V gene TRBV7-2; 10 bases are a match to TRBD1. The CDR3 consists of 13 residues. Germline CDR1 is SGHTA and CDR2 is FQGNSA. Losses at the gene ends were 5 bases for V and 8 bases for J; bases not matched to a gene: 5. Here the CDR3 reads CASSRQGAAGYTF. CDR3 nucleotide sequence: TGTGCCAGCAGCCGACAGGGGGCGGCGGGCTACACCTTC.

This clonotype was counted ten times or more. V is TRBV6-5 and J is TRBJ2-2, with a tentative D call TRBD1 (5 bases). V was shortened by 4 bases and J by 4 bases, with 19 bases between the two germline ends. Germline V lookup: CDR1 MNHEY, CDR2 SVGAGI. CDR3 size: 17 residues. CDR3 region: CASSFQDGLRGTGELFF. The CDR3 coding sequence is TGTGCCAGCAGTTTCCAGGACGGCCTTAGGGGCACCGGGGAGCTGTTTTTT.

Details on this clonotype: No conserved phenylalanine or tryptophan ends this CDR3, so it is likely a read error. This chain connects TRBV3-1 to TRBJ2-2; D is unresolved. Germline V gene sequence: CDR1 LGHDT, CDR2 YNNKEL (reference sequence). CDR3 length: 14 amino acids. V lost 4 bases, J lost 3 bases, and 9 bases lay in between. The CDR3 DNA follows: TGTGCCAGCAGCCTCTTGACTTACACCGGGGAGCTGTTTTTG. This gives the protein CASSLLTYTGELFL.

This clonotype was observed many times. The CDR3, as DNA: TGCGCCAGCAGCCCCATGGCAGGAAAGAACACTGAAGCTTTCTTT. It yields the protein CASSPMAGKNTEAFF. V gene TRBV5-1 combines with J gene TRBJ1-1; D remains ambiguous. CDR1 and CDR2 (germline): SGHRS, YFSETQ. This CDR3 has 15 amino acids. V lost 4 bases to trimming and J lost 1 base, with 14 bases between them.

This chain connects TRBV30 to TRBJ1-5; no firm D call. Germline CDR1 and CDR2: GTSNPN and SVGIG (reference sequence). V was pared by 3 bases and J by 2 bases, with 8 bases between. This CDR3 has 13 amino acids. Written as DNA, the CDR3 is TGTGCCTGGAGCGTAAAGGGCAATCAGCCCCAGCATTTT. Translating gives CAWSVKGNQPQHF.

This clonotype has ten or more counts. The V gene is TRBV6-1, the J gene TRBJ1-2, with 10 bases lining up with TRBD1. Trimming cost V 8 bases and J 4 bases; bases outside gene matches: 7. Per germline, CDR1 MNHNS and CDR2 SASEGT. The length of the CDR3 is 14 residues. In DNA, the CDR3 is TGTGCCAGCGGGAGGACAGGGGGTGCCTATGGCTACACCTTC. Translating it yields CASGRTGGAYGYTF.

The CDR3 nucleotides are TGCGCCAGCAGCTTGGGAGAGGCCCAGGAGACCCAGTACTTC. Its protein product is CASSLGEAQETQYF. The chain carries TRBV5-1 and TRBJ2-5; D ambiguous. V dropped 0 bases and J dropped 5 bases, with 11 bases sitting between them. The CDR3 covers 14 residues. Germline assignment: CDR1 SGHRS and CDR2 YFSETQ.

This clonotype was seen at least ten times. The chain uses TRBV6-5 and TRBJ1-3, with D uncertain. V was trimmed by 0 bases and J by 0 bases, leaving 9 bases between them. There are 16 residues in the CDR3. Germline loops: CDR1 MNHEY, CDR2 SVGAGI. CDR3 nucleotides: TGTGCCAGCAGTTACTCTGAGACTAGCTCTGGAAACACCATATATTTT. It is translated as CASSYSETSSGNTIYF.